This is a list of T cell receptor beta chains from one sample in a study of blood T cell repertoires in COVID-19. The protocol was immunoSEQ multiplex PCR, while the TCRdb copy is restricted to in-frame clones and leaves out a portion. The table has over 200,000 clones, around 85% seen once; the top ten hold 3% to 3.5%. Sequencing used PBMCs or T cells enriched from blood (not recorded which). All receptors derive from a woman in her forties or fifties in a cohort exposed to, infected with or recovered from COVID-19 (not recorded which). The CDR3 runs from the conserved cysteine through the conserved F or W.

>TRBJ2-7|TRBV6-5
CASSYSWQGSYEQYF
>TRBJ2-7|TRBV19
CASSMTGGDEQYF
>TRBJ2-7|TRBV3-1/TRBV3-2
CASSQDSVTPQWEQYF
>TRBJ1-6|TRBV28
CASSSGQSLSYNSPLHF
>TRBJ2-3|TRBV3-1/TRBV3-2
CASSQTSGGANTQYF
>TRBJ1-1|TRBV12-5
CASGSWSTEAFF
>TRBJ1-1|TRBV5-8
CASSLNRRTEAFF
>TRBJ2-1|TRBV4-2
CASSQDPAGGYNEQFF
>TRBJ2-7|TRBV20-1
CSGLVSYEQYF
>TRBJ1-5|TRBV6-5
CASSSRGQGNQPQHF
>TRBJ2-7|TRBV11-2
CASSLQGQALKF
>TRBJ2-2|TRBV4-3
CASSQGLENTGELFF
>TRBJ1-4|TRBV5-6
CASSLGGQGTGYEKLFF
>TRBJ1-3|TRBV7-6
CASSLGTRVYSGNTIYF
>TRBJ2-5|TRBV9
CASSVAGGQETQYF
>TRBJ2-3|TRBV28
CASSFFGTSTDTQYF
>TRBJ1-3|TRBV25-1
CASRPGFGSGNTIYF
>TRBJ1-2|TRBV7-8
CASSSQTANYGYTF
>TRBJ2-7|TRBV15
CATSARDRDTYEQYF
>TRBJ1-1|TRBV5-4
CASSPVGGEVVTEAFF
>TRBJ1-1|TRBV30
CAWSVSVNTEAFF